Listed below are T cell receptor beta chains from one sample, sequenced in a study of blood T cell repertoires in COVID-19. Method: immunoSEQ multiplex PCR; TCRdb's copy keeps in-frame clones and lacks some. In the table there are some 75,000 clones, 80% to 90% of which are singletons. Sample: peripheral blood. These receptors originate from a man older than 75 with COVID-19, enrolled during active disease. CDR3s leave out the opening cysteine and the closing phenylalanine or tryptophan. The D gene is left open where the match is weak. A clone size is listed for some rows: how often the clone was seen (once, few, many), or a class if it is expanded.

clone size: -
D gene: -
J gene: TRBJ1-5
V gene: TRBV19
CDR3 protein: ASSIKTDRQPQH

clone size: once
D gene: -
J gene: TRBJ1-6
V gene: TRBV19
CDR3 protein: ASSPETGNSPLH

clone size: -
D gene: -
J gene: TRBJ1-4
V gene: TRBV6-5
CDR3 protein: ASSLPGPAGEKLF

clone size: -
D gene: TRBD1
J gene: TRBJ1-5
V gene: TRBV28
CDR3 protein: ASSLDRHRGNQPQH

clone size: -
D gene: -
J gene: TRBJ1-2
V gene: TRBV19
CDR3 protein: ASRTQGEGWGYT

clone size: -
D gene: TRBD1
J gene: TRBJ1-4
V gene: TRBV6-5
CDR3 protein: ASISGGDEKLF

clone size: -
D gene: TRBD1
J gene: TRBJ2-7
V gene: TRBV18
CDR3 protein: ASSPGTVYEQY

clone size: -
D gene: TRBD2
J gene: TRBJ2-3
V gene: TRBV9
CDR3 protein: ASSTGLAGVDTQY

clone size: -
D gene: TRBD1
J gene: TRBJ2-5
V gene: TRBV24-1
CDR3 protein: ATSDRNQETQY

clone size: once
D gene: TRBD1
J gene: TRBJ1-5
V gene: TRBV18
CDR3 protein: ASSPQGNQPQH

clone size: -
D gene: TRBD1
J gene: TRBJ1-4
V gene: TRBV6-5
CDR3 protein: AHSGQNRGGEKLF

clone size: -
D gene: -
J gene: TRBJ1-6
V gene: TRBV19
CDR3 protein: ASSIAGINSPLH

clone size: -
D gene: -
J gene: TRBJ2-1
V gene: TRBV24-1
CDR3 protein: ATRDLTFSRASYNEQF

clone size: -
D gene: TRBD1
J gene: TRBJ1-4
V gene: TRBV18
CDR3 protein: ASSRGTGANEKLF

clone size: -
D gene: -
J gene: TRBJ1-2
V gene: TRBV20-1
CDR3 protein: SAQEGYGYT

clone size: once
D gene: TRBD1
J gene: TRBJ1-1
V gene: TRBV5-5
CDR3 protein: ASNPTGEGEAF

clone size: -
D gene: -
J gene: TRBJ2-3
V gene: TRBV11-3
CDR3 protein: ASSLDLDTQY

clone size: few
D gene: -
J gene: TRBJ1-2
V gene: TRBV5-8
CDR3 protein: ASSRTDRAYGYT

clone size: -
D gene: TRBD1
J gene: TRBJ1-6
V gene: TRBV7-2
CDR3 protein: ASSATGDSPLH

clone size: -
D gene: -
J gene: TRBJ2-7
V gene: TRBV18
CDR3 protein: ASSRDISYEQY

clone size: -
D gene: -
J gene: TRBJ1-1
V gene: TRBV5-6
CDR3 protein: ASSPTGSWGNTEAF

clone size: -
D gene: TRBD2
J gene: TRBJ2-1
V gene: TRBV15
CDR3 protein: ATSRADSGGGNEQF

clone size: -
D gene: -
J gene: TRBJ2-2
V gene: TRBV19
CDR3 protein: ASSIGLGRAGELF

clone size: -
D gene: -
J gene: TRBJ2-2
V gene: TRBV18
CDR3 protein: ASSPEDSYTGELF

clone size: -
D gene: -
J gene: TRBJ2-7
V gene: TRBV5-4
CDR3 protein: ASSSLGGWEQY

clone size: -
D gene: -
J gene: TRBJ2-7
V gene: TRBV4-3
CDR3 protein: ASSQDRGHEQY

clone size: -
D gene: -
J gene: TRBJ1-6
V gene: TRBV28
CDR3 protein: ASRPGGVGNSPLH

clone size: -
D gene: -
J gene: TRBJ2-7
V gene: TRBV5-4
CDR3 protein: ASSLNTGSYEQY

clone size: -
D gene: -
J gene: TRBJ2-1
V gene: TRBV3-1/TRBV3-2
CDR3 protein: ASRTSSYNEQF

clone size: -
D gene: -
J gene: -
V gene: TRBV21-1
CDR3 protein: ASSKAVPGPPYNEQF

clone size: -
D gene: TRBD1
J gene: TRBJ1-2
V gene: TRBV5-4
CDR3 protein: ASSQRQGNYGYT

clone size: -
D gene: -
J gene: TRBJ2-7
V gene: TRBV7-9
CDR3 protein: ASSLVADFYEQY

clone size: -
D gene: -
J gene: TRBJ2-2
V gene: TRBV5-1
CDR3 protein: ASSLGDAGELF

clone size: -
D gene: -
J gene: TRBJ2-7
V gene: TRBV5-1
CDR3 protein: ASSLRTSYEQY

clone size: -
D gene: TRBD1
J gene: TRBJ1-4
V gene: TRBV27
CDR3 protein: ASSLKGQDGEKLF

clone size: -
D gene: -
J gene: TRBJ1-1
V gene: TRBV27
CDR3 protein: ASSFRGGDTEAF

clone size: -
D gene: -
J gene: TRBJ1-1
V gene: TRBV6-5
CDR3 protein: ASSHSREAF

clone size: -
D gene: TRBD1
J gene: TRBJ2-1
V gene: TRBV11-3
CDR3 protein: ASSLLRTGATNEQF

clone size: -
D gene: -
J gene: TRBJ1-5
V gene: TRBV4-3
CDR3 protein: ASSLLWAGQPQH

clone size: -
D gene: TRBD1
J gene: TRBJ1-1
V gene: TRBV7-2
CDR3 protein: ASSQGQGARTF

clone size: once
D gene: TRBD1
J gene: TRBJ1-2
V gene: TRBV4-1
CDR3 protein: ASSQEPKDRAGGYT

clone size: -
D gene: TRBD2
J gene: TRBJ2-3
V gene: TRBV6-1
CDR3 protein: ASSGRTSGRYTTTDTQY

clone size: -
D gene: TRBD1
J gene: TRBJ1-2
V gene: TRBV6-6
CDR3 protein: ASSYPGTGNYGYT

clone size: -
D gene: -
J gene: TRBJ2-5
V gene: TRBV11-3
CDR3 protein: ASSLRSQETQY